This TCR beta chain was profiled in a study of breast tumors, draining lymph nodes, adjacent tissues. This CDR3 spans 13 amino acids. Germline V CDR1 and CDR2: KGHDR, SFDVKD. Between the trimmed V and J ends, which lost 7 bases and 7 bases, there was a span of 13 bases. Many counts were recorded for this clonotype. Its matching antigen is unknown. The lymph nodes were axillary draining lymph nodes from breast cancer patients. Each CDR3 protein is one row after TCRdb ran MiXCR on the multiplex PCR reads. The profile shows under 250,000 distinct CDR3 sequences, around 32% of them singletons. Study-level points and caveats: That most tumor T cells come from lymph nodes remained unproven. Compared with lymph nodes, tumors were less diverse; compared with nontumor tissue, more. Luminal-like breast cancer showed significantly greater tumor-nontumor repertoire similarity than basal-like breast cancer did. Most tumor T cells seemingly derive from lymph node, then expand in tumor.

The receptor comes from a female donor with breast cancer. Some clones in this sample may be carry-over from other donors' samples. Material: axillary lymph node tissue. This sequence joins TRBV24-1 and TRBJ2-1, with D hard to call. The CDR3: CATRDRVINEQFF. The CDR3 bases are TGTGCCACCAGGGACCGGGTTATAAATGAGCAGTTCTTC.